Detailed here is one T cell receptor (beta chain). As yet, its antigen is unknown. The data originate from a study of response to subunit inactivated influenza vaccine. TCRdb re-analysed the RT-PCR reads in MiXCR, keeping a single row per CDR3 protein. The sample includes about 700,000 distinct CDR3 sequences, approximately 14% of them seen just once. The CDR3 loop spans 15 amino acids. V was shortened by 2 bases and J by 1 base, with 11 bases between the two germline ends. Points from the study as a whole: Every seasonal influenza vaccination brings in few new T cells, the authors suggested.

The origin of this receptor is a man aged 45 to 65 who received an inactivated influenza vaccine. The chain uses TRBV12-3 or TRBV12-4 and TRBJ1-1; no clear D gene. The sample consisted of PBMCs from blood, taken 14 days before vaccination. The CDR3 DNA sequence: TGTGCCAGCAGTTTAAGGGAGGGTCGGAACACTGAAGCTTTCTTT. As protein: CASSLREGRNTEAFF.